This T cell receptor beta chain stems from a study of blood T cell repertoires in COVID-19. On the study more broadly: Samples representing acute and convalescent COVID-19 were sourced from the United States, Italy and Spain. PBMCs, B-cell-depleted T cells, or T cells provided the cDNA or gDNA that made up the material.

Some clones are missing from TCRdb's copy, which holds only in-frame ones; the method was immunoSEQ multiplex PCR. The profile covers under 150,000 clones, with roughly four fifths appearing a single time and approximately 4% taken by the ten largest. This CDR3 has 13 residues. CDR1 is SQVTM and CDR2 is ANQGSEA in the germline V gene. The trim removed 7 bases at V and 5 bases at J, leaving 6 bases unmatched. This TCR was recovered from a woman aged 55-70 years with acute or convalescent COVID-19. Sequencing was performed on peripheral blood. The chain links TRBV29-1 to TRBJ2-1; TRBD1 matches at 9 bases. CDR3 residues: CSARDRADNEQFF. In nucleotides, the CDR3 is TGCAGCGCACGGGACAGGGCGGACAATGAGCAGTTCTTC.